This TCR beta chain was sequenced during a study of blood T cell repertoires in COVID-19. Across the whole study: Spain, Italy and the United States supplied samples that represented acute and convalescent COVID-19. PBMCs, B-cell-depleted T cells, or T cells provided the cDNA or gDNA that made up the material.

Per the original methods: Scientists estimated how many nucleated cells there were by amplifying reference gene primers. Sequencing was performed with immunoSEQ multiplex PCR; in TCRdb, only in-frame clones are kept and a portion is missing. V, J and clone size are those of that table, while D and trimming were read from the DNA. The data show 130,000 to 150,000 clones, with more than 75% seen just once and about 2.6% held by the top ten. The CDR3 loop spans 18 amino acids. V lost 0 bases to trimming and J lost 1 base, with 16 bases between them. Germline V lookup: CDR1 LNHNV, CDR2 YYDKDF (reference sequence).

The TCR was taken from a human donor with acute or convalescent COVID-19. The donor label of this sample is uncertain. V gene TRBV15 combines with J gene TRBJ1-5; D gene ambiguous. The sequenced material came from peripheral blood. The CDR3 is CATSREGWRTKSNQPQHF. The CDR3 region has the DNA TGTGCCACCAGCAGAGAGGGTTGGAGGACCAAGAGCAATCAGCCCCAGCATTTT.